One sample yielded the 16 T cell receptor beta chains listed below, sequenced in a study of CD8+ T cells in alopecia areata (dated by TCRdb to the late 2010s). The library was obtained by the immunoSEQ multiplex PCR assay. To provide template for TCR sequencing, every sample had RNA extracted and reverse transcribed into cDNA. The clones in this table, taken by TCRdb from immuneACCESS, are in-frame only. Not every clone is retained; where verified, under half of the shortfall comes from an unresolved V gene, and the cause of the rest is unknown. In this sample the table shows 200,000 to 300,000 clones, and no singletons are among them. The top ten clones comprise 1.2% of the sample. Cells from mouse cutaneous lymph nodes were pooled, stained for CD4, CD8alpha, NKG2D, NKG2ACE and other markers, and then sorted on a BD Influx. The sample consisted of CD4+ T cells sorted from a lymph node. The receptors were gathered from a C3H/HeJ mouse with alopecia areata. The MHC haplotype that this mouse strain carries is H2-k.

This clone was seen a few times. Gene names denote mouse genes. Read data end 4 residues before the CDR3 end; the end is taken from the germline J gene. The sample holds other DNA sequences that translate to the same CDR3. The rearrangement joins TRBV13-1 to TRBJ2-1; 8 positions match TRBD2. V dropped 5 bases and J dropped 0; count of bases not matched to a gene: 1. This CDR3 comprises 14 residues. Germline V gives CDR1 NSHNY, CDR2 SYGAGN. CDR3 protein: CASSGTGNYAEQFF. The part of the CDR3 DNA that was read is TGTGCCAGCAGCGGGACTGGTAACTATGCT.

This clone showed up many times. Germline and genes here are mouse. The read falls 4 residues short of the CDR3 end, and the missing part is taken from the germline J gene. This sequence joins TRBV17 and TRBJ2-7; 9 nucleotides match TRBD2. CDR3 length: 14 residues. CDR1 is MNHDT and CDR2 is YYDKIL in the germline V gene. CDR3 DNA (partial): TGTGCTAGCAGTAGGCGACTGGGGGAGTAT. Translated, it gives CASSRRLGEY. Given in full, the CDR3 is CASSRRLGEYEQYF.

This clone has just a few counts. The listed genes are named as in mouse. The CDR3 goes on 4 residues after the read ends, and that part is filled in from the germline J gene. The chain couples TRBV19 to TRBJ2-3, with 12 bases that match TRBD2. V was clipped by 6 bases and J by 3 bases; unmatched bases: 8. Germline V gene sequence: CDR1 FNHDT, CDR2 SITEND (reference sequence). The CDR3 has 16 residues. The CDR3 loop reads CASNSGTGGLAETLYF. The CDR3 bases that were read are TGTGCCAGCAACTCCGGGACTGGGGGGCTGGCAGAA.

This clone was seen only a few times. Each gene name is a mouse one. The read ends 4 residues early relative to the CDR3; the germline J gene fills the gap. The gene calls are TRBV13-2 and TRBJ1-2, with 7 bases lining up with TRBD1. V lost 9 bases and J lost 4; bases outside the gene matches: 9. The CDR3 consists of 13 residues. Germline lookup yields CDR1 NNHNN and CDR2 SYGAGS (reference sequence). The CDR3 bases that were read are TGTGCCACGGGTTACAGGGGTTCCTCC. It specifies CATGYRGSS. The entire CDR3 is CATGYRGSSDYTF.

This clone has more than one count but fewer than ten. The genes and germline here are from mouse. The CDR3 bases that were read are TGTGCCAGCAGGGGACAGGGGGCCTATGCT. Its protein is CASRGQGAYA. The CDR3, in full, reads CASRGQGAYAEQFF. This chain connects TRBV13-3 to TRBJ2-1; 12 bases map to TRBD1. Sequencing ends 4 residues short of the CDR3 end; the germline J gene provides the rest. The CDR3 contains 14 residues. Germline CDR1 NNHDY, CDR2 SYVADS. J lost 3 bases, V lost 5 bases, and 0 bases had no gene match.

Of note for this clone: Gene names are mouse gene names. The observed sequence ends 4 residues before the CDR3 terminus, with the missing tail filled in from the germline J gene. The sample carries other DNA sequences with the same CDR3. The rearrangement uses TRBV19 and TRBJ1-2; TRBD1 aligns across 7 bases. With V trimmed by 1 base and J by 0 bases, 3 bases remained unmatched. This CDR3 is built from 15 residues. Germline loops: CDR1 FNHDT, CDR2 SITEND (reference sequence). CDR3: CASSITGTANSDYTF. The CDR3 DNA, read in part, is TGTGCCAGCAGTATAACAGGGACAGCAAACTCC.

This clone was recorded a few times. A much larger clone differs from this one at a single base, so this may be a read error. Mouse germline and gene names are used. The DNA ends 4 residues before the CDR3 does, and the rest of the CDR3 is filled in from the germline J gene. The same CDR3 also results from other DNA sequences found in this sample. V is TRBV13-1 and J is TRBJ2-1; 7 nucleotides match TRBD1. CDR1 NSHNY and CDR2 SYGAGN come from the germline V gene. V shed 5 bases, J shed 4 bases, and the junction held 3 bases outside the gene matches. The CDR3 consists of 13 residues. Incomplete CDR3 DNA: TGTGCCAGCAGCGGGGACAGATATGCT. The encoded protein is CASSGDRYA. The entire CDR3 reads CASSGDRYAEQFF.

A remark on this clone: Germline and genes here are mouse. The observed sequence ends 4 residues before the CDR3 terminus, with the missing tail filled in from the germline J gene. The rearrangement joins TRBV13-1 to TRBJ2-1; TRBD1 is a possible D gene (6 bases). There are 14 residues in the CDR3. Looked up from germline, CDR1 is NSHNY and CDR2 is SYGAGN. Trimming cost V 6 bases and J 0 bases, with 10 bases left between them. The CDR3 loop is CASKTGPNYAEQFF. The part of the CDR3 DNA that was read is TGTGCCAGCAAGACAGGACCTAACTATGCT.

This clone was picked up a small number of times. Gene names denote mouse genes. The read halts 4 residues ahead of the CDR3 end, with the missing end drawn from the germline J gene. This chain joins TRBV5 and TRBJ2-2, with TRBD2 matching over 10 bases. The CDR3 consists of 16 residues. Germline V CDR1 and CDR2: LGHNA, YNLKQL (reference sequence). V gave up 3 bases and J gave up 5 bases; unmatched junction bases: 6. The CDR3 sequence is CASSQRLGGRTGQLYF. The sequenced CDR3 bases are TGTGCCAGCAGCCAGAGACTGGGGGGAAGGACCGGG.

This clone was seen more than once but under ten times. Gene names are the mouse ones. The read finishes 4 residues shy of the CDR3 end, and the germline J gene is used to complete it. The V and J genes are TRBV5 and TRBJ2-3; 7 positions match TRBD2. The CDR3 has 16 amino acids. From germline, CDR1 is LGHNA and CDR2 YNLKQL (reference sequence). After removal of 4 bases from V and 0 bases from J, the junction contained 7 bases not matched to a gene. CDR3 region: CASSLETGTSAETLYF. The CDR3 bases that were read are TGTGCCAGCAGCCTCGAGACTGGGACTAGTGCAGAA.

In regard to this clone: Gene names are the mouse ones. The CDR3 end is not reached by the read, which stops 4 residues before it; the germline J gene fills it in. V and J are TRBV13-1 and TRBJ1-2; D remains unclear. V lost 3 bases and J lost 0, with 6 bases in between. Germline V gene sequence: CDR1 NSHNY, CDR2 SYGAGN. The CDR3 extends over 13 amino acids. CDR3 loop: CASSAFANSDYTF. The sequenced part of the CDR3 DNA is TGTGCCAGCAGTGCCTTTGCAAACTCC.

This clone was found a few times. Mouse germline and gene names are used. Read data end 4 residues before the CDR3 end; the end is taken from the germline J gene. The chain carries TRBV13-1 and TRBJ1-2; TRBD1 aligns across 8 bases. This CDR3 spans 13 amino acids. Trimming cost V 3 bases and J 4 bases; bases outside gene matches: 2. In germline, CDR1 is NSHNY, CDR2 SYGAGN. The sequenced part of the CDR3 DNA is TGTGCCAGCAGTGCCGACAGGGGCTCC. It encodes CASSADRGS. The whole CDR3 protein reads CASSADRGSDYTF.

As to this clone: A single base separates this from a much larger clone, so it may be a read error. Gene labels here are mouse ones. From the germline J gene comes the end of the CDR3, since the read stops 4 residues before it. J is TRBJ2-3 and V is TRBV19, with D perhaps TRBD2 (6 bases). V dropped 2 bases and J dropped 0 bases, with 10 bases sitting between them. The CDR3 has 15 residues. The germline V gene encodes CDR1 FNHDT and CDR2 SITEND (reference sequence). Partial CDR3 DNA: TGTGCCAGCAGTATGGTGGGGACTAGTGCAGAA. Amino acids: CASSMVGTSAE. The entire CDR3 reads CASSMVGTSAETLYF.

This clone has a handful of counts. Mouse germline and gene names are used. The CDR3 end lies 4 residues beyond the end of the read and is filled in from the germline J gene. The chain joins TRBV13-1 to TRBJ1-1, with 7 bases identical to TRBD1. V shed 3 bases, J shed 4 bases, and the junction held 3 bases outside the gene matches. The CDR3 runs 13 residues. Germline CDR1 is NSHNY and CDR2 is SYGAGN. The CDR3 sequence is CASSGRGTTEVFF. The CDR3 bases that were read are TGTGCCAGCAGTGGCAGGGGGACCACA.

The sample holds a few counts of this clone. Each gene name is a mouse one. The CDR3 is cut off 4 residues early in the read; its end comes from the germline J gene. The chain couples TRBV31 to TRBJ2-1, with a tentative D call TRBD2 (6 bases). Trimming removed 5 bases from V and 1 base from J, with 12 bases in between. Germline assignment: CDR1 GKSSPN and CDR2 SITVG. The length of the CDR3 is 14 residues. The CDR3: CAWGGLGNYAEQFF. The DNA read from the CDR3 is TGTGCCTGGGGAGGTCTGGGGAACTATGCT.

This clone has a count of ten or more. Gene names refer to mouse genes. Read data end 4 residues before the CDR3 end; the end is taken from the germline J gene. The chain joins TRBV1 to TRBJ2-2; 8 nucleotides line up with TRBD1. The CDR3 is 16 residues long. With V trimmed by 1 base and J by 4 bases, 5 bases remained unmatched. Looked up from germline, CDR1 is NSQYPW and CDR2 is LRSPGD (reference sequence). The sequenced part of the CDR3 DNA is TGCACCTGCAGTGCAGCAGGGGGCAAGAGCACCGGG. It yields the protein CTCSAAGGKSTG. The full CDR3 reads CTCSAAGGKSTGQLYF.